This entry is about one T cell receptor (beta chain). The antigen remains undetermined. This specimen includes other DNA sequences encoding the same CDR3. The CDR3 covers 12 residues. CDR1 is MNHEY, CDR2 SVGAGI, per germline. V was pared by 6 bases and J by 1 base, with 6 bases between. Profiling relied on immunoSEQ multiplex PCR, and the TCRdb table lists in-frame clones only, not all of them. The sample has about 200,000 clones, 83% seen once. This sample was taken from a study of cytomegalovirus exposure and HLA in healthy donors. Findings and caveats of the study: As was reported, the classifier diagnosed cytomegalovirus status with high specificity and sensitivity. The tendency of first-cohort TCR clusters to co-occur in the 90 to 150 validation repertoires emerged from a later analysis. The majority of TCR sequences were rare, yet some public TCRs appeared in many donors.

The approximately 120-subject validation cohort, separate from the roughly 700-subject first cohort, included the donors. V and J are TRBV6-5 and TRBJ1-1, with D hard to call. Sequenced sample: PBMCs. This TCR was recovered from a woman between 18 and 30 years old in good health and CMV-seronegative. DNA for the CDR3: TGTGCCAGCAGCGGAAGGAACACTGAAGCTTTCTTT. Translating gives CASSGRNTEAFF.